This TCR beta chain was recorded in a study of T cell responses to AZD1222 COVID-19 vaccine. Notes on the study in general: Reports say nearly half of spike-specific TCRs go after unmutated variant regions. Across spike, vaccine-associated CD4 TCRs were found, dominant at 160-218 and 743-854. The number of AZD1222 recipients seropositive at baseline was only five or six. In a largely white British group with more females than males, clonal diversity was possibly underestimated.

Regarding this clone: Antigen specificity is unknown.

TCRdb keeps only in-frame clones here, not all; method: immunoSEQ multiplex PCR. Here the sample spans tens of thousands of clones, about 93% being singletons. The CDR3 has 16 amino acids. Germline CDR1 LNHNV, CDR2 YYDKDF (reference sequence). J was trimmed by 4 bases and V by 0 bases; bases with no gene match: 8. Here the sequenced sample was peripheral blood, taken 28 days after the second AZD1222 dose. The clonotype originates from an adult who received the AZD1222 COVID-19 vaccine. V gene TRBV15 combines with J gene TRBJ1-2, with 7 bases aligning to TRBD1. The CDR3 DNA reads as TGTGCCACCAGCAGAGATCGGGACAGATTTACCTATGGCTACACCTTC. Translating gives CATSRDRDRFTYGYTF.